Included here is one T cell receptor beta chain sequence, with context. Its matching antigen is unknown. Germline V gives CDR1 SGHDT, CDR2 YYEEEE. The CDR3 runs to 16 residues. V dropped 0 bases and J dropped 4; count of bases not matched to a gene: 4. The data belong to a study of cytomegalovirus exposure and HLA in healthy donors. The wider study: Within an early data release were roughly 90 million unique TCRs drawn from HLA-typed donors. Study-wide results and limits: Most subjects had HLA-A and HLA-B alleles reportedly predicted accurately by TCR beta sequences. Cytomegalovirus association was listed for 170 or so TCR beta chains. A later analysis showed that HLA-associated TCR beta chains had undergone more clonal expansion than equally common others.

The PCR employed 60 Vbeta primers together with 13 Jbeta primers. Clones were read by immunoSEQ multiplex PCR, and TCRdb kept only the in-frame ones, dropping some. The data contain about 130,000 clones, 83% of them singletons. The sample was PBMCs. The chain uses TRBV5-6 and TRBJ2-1; 10 bases line up with TRBD2. This TCR was sampled from a girl aged 2 to 10 in good health and CMV-seronegative. CDR3 DNA: TGTGCCAGCAGCTTGGCCCTAGCGGGGGTTTACAATGAGCAGTTCTTC. This gives the protein CASSLALAGVYNEQFF.